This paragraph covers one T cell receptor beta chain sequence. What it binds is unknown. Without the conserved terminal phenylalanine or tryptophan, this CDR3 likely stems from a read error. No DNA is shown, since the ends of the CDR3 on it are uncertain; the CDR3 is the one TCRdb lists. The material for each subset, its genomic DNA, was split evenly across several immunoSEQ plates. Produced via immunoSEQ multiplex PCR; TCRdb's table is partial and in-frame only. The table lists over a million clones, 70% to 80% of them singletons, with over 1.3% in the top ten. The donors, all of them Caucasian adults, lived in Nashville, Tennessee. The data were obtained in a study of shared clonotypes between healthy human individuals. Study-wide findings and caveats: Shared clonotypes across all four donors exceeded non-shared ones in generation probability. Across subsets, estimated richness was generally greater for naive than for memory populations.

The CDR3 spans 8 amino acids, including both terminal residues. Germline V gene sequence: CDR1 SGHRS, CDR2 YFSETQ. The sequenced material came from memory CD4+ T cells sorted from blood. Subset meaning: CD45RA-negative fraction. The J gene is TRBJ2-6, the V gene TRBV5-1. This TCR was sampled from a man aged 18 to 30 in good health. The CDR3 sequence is CASSLEGE.